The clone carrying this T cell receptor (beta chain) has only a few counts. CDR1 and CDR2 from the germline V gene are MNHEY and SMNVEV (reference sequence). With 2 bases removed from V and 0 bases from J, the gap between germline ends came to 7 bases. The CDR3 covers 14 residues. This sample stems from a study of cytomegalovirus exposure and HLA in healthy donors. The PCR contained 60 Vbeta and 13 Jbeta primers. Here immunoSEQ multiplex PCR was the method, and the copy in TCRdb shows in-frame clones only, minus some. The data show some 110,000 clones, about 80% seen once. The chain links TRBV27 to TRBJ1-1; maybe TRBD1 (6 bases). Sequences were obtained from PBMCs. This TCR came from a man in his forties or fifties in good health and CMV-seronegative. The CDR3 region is CASSLTGLNTEAFF. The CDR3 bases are TGTGCCAGCAGTTTAACAGGGTTGAACACTGAAGCTTTCTTT.